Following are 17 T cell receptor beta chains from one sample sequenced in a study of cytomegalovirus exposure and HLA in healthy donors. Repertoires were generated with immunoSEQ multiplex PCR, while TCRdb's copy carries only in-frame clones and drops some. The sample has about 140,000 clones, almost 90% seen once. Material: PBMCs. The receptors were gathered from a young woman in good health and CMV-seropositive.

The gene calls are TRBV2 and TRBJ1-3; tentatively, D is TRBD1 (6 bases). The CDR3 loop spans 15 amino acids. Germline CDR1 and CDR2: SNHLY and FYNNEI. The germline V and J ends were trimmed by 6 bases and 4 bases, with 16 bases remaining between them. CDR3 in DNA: TGTGCCAGCAGCCAGAGCCAGGGACAAGGAAACACCATATATTTT. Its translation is CASSQSQGQGNTIYF.

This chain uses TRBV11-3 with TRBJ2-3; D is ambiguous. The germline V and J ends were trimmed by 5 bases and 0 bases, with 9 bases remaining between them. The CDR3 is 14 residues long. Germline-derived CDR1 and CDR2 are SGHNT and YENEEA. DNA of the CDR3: TGTGCCAGCAGCCTTACTCCTAGCACAGATACGCAGTATTTT. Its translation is CASSLTPSTDTQYF. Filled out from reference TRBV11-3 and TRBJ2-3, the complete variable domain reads EAGVVQSPRYKIIEKKQPVAFWCNPISGHNTLYWYLQNLGQGPELLIRYENEEAVDDSQLPKDRFSAERLKGVDSTLKIQPAELGDSAVYLCASSLTPSTDTQYFGPGTRLTVL.

The CDR3 nucleotides read TGTGCCAGCTCACCACGGGACACATCCACAGATACGCAGTATTTT. Encoded protein: CASSPRDTSTDTQYF. This chain joins TRBV18 and TRBJ2-3, with D perhaps matching TRBD1 (6 bases). CDR3 length: 15 residues. V lost 1 base to trimming and J lost 2 bases, with 10 bases between them. The V gene's germline CDR1 is KGHSH and CDR2 LQKENI.

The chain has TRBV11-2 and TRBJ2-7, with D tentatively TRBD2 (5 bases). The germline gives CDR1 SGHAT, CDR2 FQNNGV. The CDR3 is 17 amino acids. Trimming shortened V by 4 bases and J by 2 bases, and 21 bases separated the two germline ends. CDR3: CASSSFQSGRRPYEQYF. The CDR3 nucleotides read TGTGCCAGCAGCTCGTTCCAGAGCGGCAGGAGACCCTACGAGCAGTACTTC.

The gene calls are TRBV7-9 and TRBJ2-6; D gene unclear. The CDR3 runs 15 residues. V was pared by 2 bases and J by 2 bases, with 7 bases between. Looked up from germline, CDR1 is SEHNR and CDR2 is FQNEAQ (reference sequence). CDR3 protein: CASSLRSAGANVLTF. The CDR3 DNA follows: TGTGCCAGCAGCTTAAGGAGCGCTGGGGCCAACGTCCTGACTTTC.

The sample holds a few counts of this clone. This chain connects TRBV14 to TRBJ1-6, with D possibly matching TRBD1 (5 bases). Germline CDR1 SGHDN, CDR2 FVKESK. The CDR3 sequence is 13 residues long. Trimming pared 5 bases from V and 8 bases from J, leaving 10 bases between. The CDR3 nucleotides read TGTGCCAGCAGCACTATCAGGGATTCACCCCTCCACTTT. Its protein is CASSTIRDSPLHF.

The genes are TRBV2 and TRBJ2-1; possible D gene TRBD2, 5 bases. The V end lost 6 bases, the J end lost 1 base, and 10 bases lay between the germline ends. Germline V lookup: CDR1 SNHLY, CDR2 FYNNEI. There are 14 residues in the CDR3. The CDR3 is CASREDVSYNEQFF. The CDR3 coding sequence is TGTGCCAGCAGGGAGGACGTTTCCTACAATGAGCAGTTCTTC.

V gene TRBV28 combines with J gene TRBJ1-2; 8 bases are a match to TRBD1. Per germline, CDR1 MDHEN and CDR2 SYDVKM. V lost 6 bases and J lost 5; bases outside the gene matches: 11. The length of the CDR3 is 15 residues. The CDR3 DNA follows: TGTGCCAGCAGCCGGGGGCCAGGGGGCGCTTATGGCTACACCTTC. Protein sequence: CASSRGPGGAYGYTF.

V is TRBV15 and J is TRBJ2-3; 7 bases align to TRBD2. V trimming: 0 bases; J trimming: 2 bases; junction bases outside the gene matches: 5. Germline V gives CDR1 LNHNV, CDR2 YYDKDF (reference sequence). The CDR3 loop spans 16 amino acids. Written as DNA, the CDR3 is TGTGCCACCAGCAGAGACGCAGCGGGGCCCACAGATACGCAGTATTTT. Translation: CATSRDAAGPTDTQYF.

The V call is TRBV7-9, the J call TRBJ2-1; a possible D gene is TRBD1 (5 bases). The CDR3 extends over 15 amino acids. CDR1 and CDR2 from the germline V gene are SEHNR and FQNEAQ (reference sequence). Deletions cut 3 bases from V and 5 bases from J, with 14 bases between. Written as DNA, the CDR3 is TGTGCCAGCAGCTTTTCGAGATTGACAGACAATGAGCAGTTCTTC. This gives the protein CASSFSRLTDNEQFF.

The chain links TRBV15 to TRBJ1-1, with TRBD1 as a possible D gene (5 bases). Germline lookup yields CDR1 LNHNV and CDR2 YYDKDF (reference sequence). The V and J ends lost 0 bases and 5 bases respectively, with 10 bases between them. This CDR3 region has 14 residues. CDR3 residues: CATSRDPGVTEAFF. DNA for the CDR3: TGTGCCACCAGCAGAGATCCGGGGGTTACTGAAGCTTTCTTT.

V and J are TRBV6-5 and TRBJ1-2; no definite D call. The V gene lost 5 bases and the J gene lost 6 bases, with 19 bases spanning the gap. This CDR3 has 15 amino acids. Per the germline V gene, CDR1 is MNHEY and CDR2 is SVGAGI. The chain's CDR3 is CASSLRQRLFDGYTF. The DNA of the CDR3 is TGTGCCAGCAGTCTCAGACAAAGACTATTTGATGGCTACACCTTC.

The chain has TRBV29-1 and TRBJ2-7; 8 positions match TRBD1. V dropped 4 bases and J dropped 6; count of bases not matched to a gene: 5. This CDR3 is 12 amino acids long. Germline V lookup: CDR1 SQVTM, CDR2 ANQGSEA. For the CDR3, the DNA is TGCAGCGTTGGAGGACAGGGAGGCGAGCAGTACTTC. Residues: CSVGGQGGEQYF.

Here the CDR3 DNA reads TGCGCCAGCAGCCGACAGGGGATAGTCTCAGATACGCAGTATTTT. Amino acids: CASSRQGIVSDTQYF. V and J are TRBV5-1 and TRBJ2-3, with 8 bases identical to TRBD1. The germline gives CDR1 SGHRS, CDR2 YFSETQ. V gave up 4 bases and J gave up 4 bases; unmatched junction bases: 8. CDR3 length: 15 amino acids.

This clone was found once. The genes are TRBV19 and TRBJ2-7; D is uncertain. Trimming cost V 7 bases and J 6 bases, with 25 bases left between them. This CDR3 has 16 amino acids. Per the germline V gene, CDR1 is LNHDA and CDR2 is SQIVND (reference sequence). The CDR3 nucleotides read TGTGCCAGTAACAAAGGATTGGAAGTTTGGAGCTCCGAGCAGTACTTC. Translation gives CASNKGLEVWSSEQYF.

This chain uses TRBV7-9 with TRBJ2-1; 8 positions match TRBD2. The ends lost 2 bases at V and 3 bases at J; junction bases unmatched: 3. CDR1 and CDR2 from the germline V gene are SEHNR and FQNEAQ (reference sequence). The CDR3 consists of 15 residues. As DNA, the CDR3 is TGTGCCAGCAGCTTACGGCGGGGGGTCTACAATGAGCAGTTCTTC. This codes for CASSLRRGVYNEQFF.

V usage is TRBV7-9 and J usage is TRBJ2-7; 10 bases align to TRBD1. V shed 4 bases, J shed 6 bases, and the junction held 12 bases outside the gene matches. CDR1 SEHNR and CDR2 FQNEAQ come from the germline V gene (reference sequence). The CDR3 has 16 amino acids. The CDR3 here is CASSSSGQGYGAEQYF. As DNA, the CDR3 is TGTGCCAGCAGCTCCTCGGGACAGGGGTATGGGGCCGAGCAGTACTTC.